The rows below give T cell receptor beta chains drawn from one sample of a study of shared clonotypes between healthy human individuals. The method was immunoSEQ multiplex PCR; TCRdb's version includes in-frame clones alone and lacks a portion of them. The sample consists of approximately 500,000 clones, 79% of them appearing once. Input material: PBMCs. Receptors were obtained from a woman aged 35 to 49 in good health. Some clones in this sample may be carry-over from other donors' samples. CDR3s include the opening cysteine and the closing phenylalanine or tryptophan. The D gene is left open where the match is weak. Size is stated for part of the rows, as once, few or many counts, or as a class when the clone is expanded.

>TRBJ2-3|TRBV12-2|NA|NA
TGTGCAAGTCGCCAGAGGTCCTACCCGGACATATCAGATACGCAGTATTTT
CASRQRSYPDISDTQYF
>TRBJ2-3|TRBV7-2|many|NA
TGTGCCAGCAGCTCAGCCGCAGATACGCAGTATTTT
CASSSAADTQYF
>TRBJ1-4|TRBV30|few|NA
TGTGCCTGGAGTGTACAGGGATGGGAAAAACTGTTTTTT
CAWSVQGWEKLFF
>TRBJ2-1|TRBV5-8|few|TRBD2
TGTGCCAGCAGCCGAGGGCTAGCGGCCTCCTACAATGAGCAGTTCTTC
CASSRGLAASYNEQFF
>TRBJ2-3|TRBV2|NA|NA
TGTGCCAGCAGACCCGGGGCAGATACGCAGTATTTT
CASRPGADTQYF
>TRBJ2-5|TRBV14|NA|TRBD1
TGTGCCAGCAGCCAAATCTTCCGGGACAGGGTGACCGAGACCCAGTACTTC
CASSQIFRDRVTETQYF
>TRBJ2-7|TRBV7-2|NA|NA
TGTGCCAGTAGTAGGCCACCCTACGAGCAGTACTTC
CASSRPPYEQYF
>TRBJ2-7|TRBV19|NA|NA
TGTGCCAGTAGTGCCCGAGTGGCCAGCCCAGATACCCTCACCTACGAGCAGTACTTC
CASSARVASPDTLTYEQYF
>TRBJ2-1|TRBV6-4|NA|TRBD2
TGTGCCAGCAGTGAGGGGACTAGCGGGAGCAATGAGCAGTTCTTC
CASSEGTSGSNEQFF
>TRBJ1-2|TRBV28|NA|NA
TGTGCCAGCAGTTTTACCCGAACCTACTATGGCTACACCTTC
CASSFTRTYYGYTF
>TRBJ1-2|TRBV7-2|NA|NA
TGCGCCAGCAGCCAAGAGTCCGGTCTTTATGGCTACACCTTC
CASSQESGLYGYTF
>TRBJ1-2|TRBV28|once|NA
TGTGCCAGCAGTAGTTATGACGGTGGCTACACCTTC
CASSSYDGGYTF
>TRBJ1-3|TRBV4-2|NA|TRBD1
TGTGCCAGCAGCCAGCAGACCACAGGGGCTGGAAACACCATATATTTT
CASSQQTTGAGNTIYF
>TRBJ2-1|TRBV28|NA|NA
TGTGCCAGCAGTTTATCGCGAGGTGTGTTTGTGAATGAGCAGTTCTTC
CASSLSRGVFVNEQFF
>TRBJ1-1|TRBV28|NA|NA
TGTGCCAGCAGTTCCAATGCCAGAGAAGCTTTCTTT
CASSSNAREAFF
>TRBJ1-2|TRBV7-2|NA|NA
TGTGCCAGCAGCTCACAGGCAGGGGTGAACTATGGCTACACCTTC
CASSSQAGVNYGYTF
>TRBJ1-1|TRBV10-2|NA|NA
TGCGCCACCACGACAGGACCGAGGACTGAAGCTTTCTTT
CATTTGPRTEAFF
>TRBJ2-1|TRBV5-6|NA|TRBD2
TGTGCCAGCAGCTTGTTGGCGGGAGGTACAAATGAGCAGTTCTTC
CASSLLAGGTNEQFF